This entry is about one TCR beta chain. TCRdb keeps only in-frame clones here, not all; method: immunoSEQ multiplex PCR. The repertoire holds roughly 64,000 clones, with roughly 80% as singletons. These data belong to a study of OX40 agonist ivuxolimab in advanced cancers. V was pared by 4 bases and J by 6 bases, with 5 bases of the junction left unmatched. Germline CDR1 and CDR2: SGHNT and YYREEE (reference sequence). There are 13 residues in the CDR3. This material consisted of CD4+ or CD8+ T cells sorted from blood, taken in a trial of the OX40 agonist ivuxolimab. The chain joins TRBV5-4 to TRBJ1-2; TRBD1 matches 8 bases. The TCR comes from an adult with an advanced solid tumor such as melanoma, head and neck, liver or kidney cancer. For the CDR3, the DNA is TGTGCCAGCAGCGAGGACAGGGCCCATGGCTACACCTTC. Residues: CASSEDRAHGYTF.